This T cell receptor beta chain emerged from a study of vaccination and CD4 T cells after COVID-19. Overall study: Cells received overlapping spike peptides from SARS-CoV-2, HCoV-NL63, HCoV-OC43 and HCoV-229E as stimulation.

There are 12 residues in the CDR3. Looked up from germline, CDR1 is MNHEY and CDR2 is SVGEGT. Unmatched junction bases numbered 8, after V lost 5 bases and J lost 11 bases. The sample's treatment: approximately 9-day PBMC culture with coronavirus spike peptide pools or control peptides (ViraFEST assay). T cells were expanded with peptide pools, and expanded clonotypes were identified by TCR sequencing. By negative selection, CD4+ T cells were isolated once culture had run for about nine days. Scientists ran DNA taken from cultured CD4+ T cells through the Oncomine TCR Beta short-read assay for sequencing. TCRdb recomputed calls from the PCR reads with MiXCR, one row per CDR3 protein. The sample has roughly 10,000 distinct CDR3 sequences, 44% seen once. About this clonotype itself: The antigen remains undetermined.

This TCR was recovered from a human donor who had recovered from COVID-19. The chain carries TRBV6-2 or TRBV6-3 and TRBJ1-1, with 7 bases fitting TRBD1. Sequencing was done on a sample of CD4+ T cells from blood, cultured in vitro. The CDR3 loop is CASSTPQGGAFF. The CDR3 region has the DNA TGTGCCAGCAGTACTCCGCAGGGGGGTGCTTTCTTT.